The 7 T cell receptor beta chains below come from one sample, sequenced in a study of T cells in Graves' hyperthyroidism and ophthalmopathy. RNA transcripts gave rise to amplified TCR beta CDR3 regions. HTBI primers were employed in a first-round RT-PCR of the TCR CDR3. Using its own MiXCR run on the multiplex PCR reads, TCRdb lists one record per CDR3 protein. The sample lists about 200,000 distinct CDR3 sequences; about 18% were seen once. The sequenced sample was blood. The receptors derive from a middle-aged man with Graves' hyperthyroidism.

This clonotype came up many times. The chain has TRBV20-1 and TRBJ2-1; D is perhaps TRBD1 (5 bases). Germline lookup yields CDR1 DFQATT and CDR2 SNEGSKA (reference sequence). Trimming took off 1 base at V and 6 bases at J, with 10 bases between the two ends. CDR3 size: 13 residues. CDR3 in DNA: TGCAGTGCTAGAGGACAGCTACTCAATGAGCAGTTCTTC. Its protein is CSARGQLLNEQFF.

There are a few counts of this clonotype. The CDR3 DNA follows: TGTGCCATCAGGGGGACAGGCGGTCAGCCCCAGCATTTT. This sequence encodes CAIRGTGGQPQHF. This chain links TRBV10-3 with TRBJ1-5, with TRBD1 matching over 8 bases. Losses at the gene ends were 6 bases for V and 6 bases for J; bases not matched to a gene: 4. Germline V gene lookup returns CDR1 ENHRY and CDR2 SYGVKD. This CDR3 has 13 residues.

This clonotype was picked up a small number of times. V is TRBV20-1 and J is TRBJ1-2; D gene uncertain. Germline V CDR1 and CDR2: DFQATT, SNEGSKA (reference sequence). Trimming took 2 bases from V and 5 from J, leaving 15 bases between them. The CDR3 loop spans 14 amino acids. The CDR3 here is CSARSGRMGYGYTF. The CDR3 DNA reads TGCAGTGCTAGATCCGGCCGGATGGGGTATGGCTACACCTTC.

Notes on this clonotype: A much larger clone lies a single base off, so this may be a read error. This chain uses TRBV6-9 with TRBJ1-5, with D maybe TRBD1 (5 bases). The CDR3 covers 15 residues. CDR1 and CDR2 from the germline V gene are MNHGY and SVAAGI. CDR3 DNA sequence: TGTGCCAGCAGTTACGACGGGGGAGGCAATCAGCCCCATCATTTT. Its translation is CASSYDGGGNQPHHF.

V is TRBV6-1 and J is TRBJ2-1, with D uncertain. Germline CDR1 reads MNHNS; CDR2 reads SASEGT. Trimming left V 3 bases short and J 2 bases short, with 8 bases between. This CDR3 contains 14 residues. The CDR3, as DNA: TGTGCCAGCAGTGATCAGGCGGCCTACAATGAGCAGTTCTTC. Its protein is CASSDQAAYNEQFF.

This clonotype was counted many times. This chain joins TRBV2 and TRBJ1-3; D perhaps matches TRBD1 (5 bases). Trimming removed 5 bases from V and 2 bases from J, with 13 bases in between. The CDR3 is 15 residues long. CDR1 is SNHLY and CDR2 is FYNNEI in the germline V gene. The CDR3 DNA reads as TGTGCCAGCAGTATCGACGTGGGGGCTGGAAACACCATATATTTT. It translates to CASSIDVGAGNTIYF.

This clonotype came up a few times. This chain uses TRBV5-4 with TRBJ2-1; 7 nucleotides line up with TRBD1. The length of the CDR3 is 16 residues. V shed 4 bases and J 4 bases; nucleotides not matched to a gene: 11. Germline V CDR1 and CDR2: SGHNT, YYREEE (reference sequence). The CDR3 is CASSTKNRGDYNEQFF. The CDR3 bases are TGTGCCAGCAGCACGAAAAACAGGGGCGATTACAATGAGCAGTTCTTC.